The clone carrying this T cell receptor beta chain was found a few times. The data were obtained in a study of immune evolution from preneoplasia to lung adenocarcinoma. TCRdb's table, derived via immunoSEQ multiplex PCR, lists solely in-frame clones and lacks some. The sample contains tens of thousands of clones, roughly 75% of which appear only once. Sequencing was carried out using FFPE invasive lung adenocarcinoma tissue. The sequence was obtained from a person aged 55 to 69 with lung adenocarcinoma.

CDR3 bases: TGTGCCAGCAGCTTAGGGGGGGGCACTGAAGCTTTCTTT. Protein product: CASSLGGGTEAFF. This chain joins TRBV6-1 and TRBJ1-1; possible D gene TRBD1, 6 bases. This CDR3 has 13 residues. Germline V gives CDR1 MNHNS, CDR2 SASEGT. V dropped 6 bases and J dropped 4 bases, with 12 bases sitting between them.